This T cell receptor (beta chain) originates from a study of regulatory T cells in long-lasting Graves disease. General study findings and limits: TCR diversity was lower in persistent Graves' patients than in newly diagnosed ones. Among persistent patients, a larger number of public clonotypes were shared (around 3,000) than among newly diagnosed patients (roughly 910).

At least ten counts were recorded for this clonotype. What it binds is not known. Sequencing libraries for TCR beta were prepared with iRepertoire HTBI primers and Arm-PCR of CDR3 regions. One entry per CDR3 protein results from TCRdb running MiXCR on the multiplex PCR reads. The sample shows approximately 300,000 distinct CDR3 sequences, more than 15% of them seen only once. Trimming stripped 1 base from V and 3 bases from J, with 9 bases between. The CDR3 length is 15 residues. Germline V lookup: CDR1 KGHDR, CDR2 SFDVKD. Time point here: newly diagnosed GD, antithyroid drugs for less than 3 months. Preparation of the TCR library used RNA extracted from PBMCs. By American Thyroid Association guidelines, Graves' disease was diagnosed in the cohort.

The sample in question was peripheral blood mononuclear cells (PBMCs), obtained at new diagnosis, from a patient treated with antithyroid drugs. The TCR comes from a female donor with Graves disease. The V call is TRBV24-1, the J call TRBJ2-1; tentative D call: TRBD2 (5 bases). The CDR3 region is CATSDLRADYNEQFF. CDR3 bases: TGTGCCACCAGTGATTTACGAGCGGACTACAATGAGCAGTTCTTC.